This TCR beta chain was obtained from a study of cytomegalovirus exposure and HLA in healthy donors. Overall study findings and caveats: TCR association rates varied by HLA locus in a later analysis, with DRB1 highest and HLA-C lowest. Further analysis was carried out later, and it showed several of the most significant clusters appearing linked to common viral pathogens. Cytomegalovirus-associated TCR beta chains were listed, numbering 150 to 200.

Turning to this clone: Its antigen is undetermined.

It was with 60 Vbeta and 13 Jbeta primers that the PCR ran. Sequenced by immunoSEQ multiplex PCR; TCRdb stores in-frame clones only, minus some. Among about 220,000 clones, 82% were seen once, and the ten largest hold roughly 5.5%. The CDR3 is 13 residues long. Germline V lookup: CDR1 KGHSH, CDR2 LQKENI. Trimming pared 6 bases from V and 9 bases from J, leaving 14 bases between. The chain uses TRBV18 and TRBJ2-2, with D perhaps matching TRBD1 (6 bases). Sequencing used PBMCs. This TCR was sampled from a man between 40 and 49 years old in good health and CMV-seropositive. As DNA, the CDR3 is TGTGCCAGCTCCCCGCAGGGGATGAGGGAGCTGTTTTTT. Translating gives CASSPQGMRELFF.